This entry lists 2 T cell receptor beta chains sequenced from one sample in a study of cytomegalovirus exposure and HLA in healthy donors. Primers included in the PCR were 60 Vbeta and 13 Jbeta primers. Profiling relied on immunoSEQ multiplex PCR, and the TCRdb table lists in-frame clones only, not all of them. The top ten hold 7.7% of the sample, which has about 110,000 clones, under 85% seen once. Source material: PBMCs. The receptor set was obtained from a woman aged 45-59 years in good health and CMV-seropositive.

This rearrangement joins TRBV2 to TRBJ1-1; TRBD1 is a possible D gene (6 bases). Germline V gene data show CDR1 as SNHLY and CDR2 as FYNNEI. The V and J ends lost 8 bases and 4 bases respectively, with 11 bases between them. The CDR3 length is 12 residues. CDR3 sequence reads: CASGRGGTEAFF. CDR3 in DNA: TGTGCCAGCGGGAGGGGGGGCACTGAAGCTTTCTTT.

V usage is TRBV6-1 and J usage is TRBJ2-5; 8 nucleotides align to TRBD1. Germline loops: CDR1 MNHNS, CDR2 SASEGT. V dropped 4 bases and J dropped 7; count of bases not matched to a gene: 8. This CDR3 region has 14 residues. The CDR3 DNA sequence: TGTGCCAGCAGTGGAGGGACAGGAGGGGCGACCCAGTACTTC. Its translation is CASSGGTGGATQYF.